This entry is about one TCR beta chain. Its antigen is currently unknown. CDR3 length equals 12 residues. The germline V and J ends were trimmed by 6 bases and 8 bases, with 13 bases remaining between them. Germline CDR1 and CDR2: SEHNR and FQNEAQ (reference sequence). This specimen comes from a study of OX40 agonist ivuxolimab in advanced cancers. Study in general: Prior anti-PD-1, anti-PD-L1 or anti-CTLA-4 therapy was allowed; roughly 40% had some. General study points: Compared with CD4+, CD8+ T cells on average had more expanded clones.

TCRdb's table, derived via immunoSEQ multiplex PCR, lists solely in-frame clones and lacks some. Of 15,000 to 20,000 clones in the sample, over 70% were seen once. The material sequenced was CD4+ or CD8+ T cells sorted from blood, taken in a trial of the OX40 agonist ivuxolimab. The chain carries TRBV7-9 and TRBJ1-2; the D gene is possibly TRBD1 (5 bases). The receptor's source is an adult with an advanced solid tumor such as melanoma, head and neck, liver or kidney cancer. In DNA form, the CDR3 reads TGTGCCAGCAGGGGGCGTGACCTAGGCTACACCTTC. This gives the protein CASRGRDLGYTF.